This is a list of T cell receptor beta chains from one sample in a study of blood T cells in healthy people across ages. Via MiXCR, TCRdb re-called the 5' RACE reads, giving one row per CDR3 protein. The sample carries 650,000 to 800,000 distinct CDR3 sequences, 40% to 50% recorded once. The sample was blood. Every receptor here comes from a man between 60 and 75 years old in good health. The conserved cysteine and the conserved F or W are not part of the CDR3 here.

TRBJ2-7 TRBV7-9 ASSFGLAGDYEQY
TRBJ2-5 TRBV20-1 SVTAFQETQY
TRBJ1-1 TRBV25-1 ASRISTRQAF
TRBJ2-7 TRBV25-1 ASSDNYYEQY
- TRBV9 ASSAGHPQETQY
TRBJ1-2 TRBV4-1 ASSHSDRGGGYT
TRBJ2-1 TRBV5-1 ASSQGQGRDGQF
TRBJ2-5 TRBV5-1 ASSLAPAGTQETQY
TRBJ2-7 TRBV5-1 ASRQIVSSYEQY
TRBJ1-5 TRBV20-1 SASYSNQPQH
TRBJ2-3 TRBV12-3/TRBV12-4 ASTSGSGEDTQY
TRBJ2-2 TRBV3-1 ASSRGASRTGELF
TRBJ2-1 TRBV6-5 ASSQDRGDIYNEQF
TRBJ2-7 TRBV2 ASRSGPNSYEQY
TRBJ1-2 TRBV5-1 ASSLDSRGGYT
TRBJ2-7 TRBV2 ASSSTGQGTYEQY
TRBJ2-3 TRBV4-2 ASSPLAGGIINTQY
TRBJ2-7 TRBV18 ASSPPGTGPYEQY
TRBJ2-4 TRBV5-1 ASSLGITTGNIQY
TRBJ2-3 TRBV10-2 ASNDRSRTDTQY
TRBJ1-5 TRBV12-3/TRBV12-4 ASSTGAGQPQH
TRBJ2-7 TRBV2 ASKKQGSYEQY
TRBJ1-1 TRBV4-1 ASSPGEVLMNTEAF